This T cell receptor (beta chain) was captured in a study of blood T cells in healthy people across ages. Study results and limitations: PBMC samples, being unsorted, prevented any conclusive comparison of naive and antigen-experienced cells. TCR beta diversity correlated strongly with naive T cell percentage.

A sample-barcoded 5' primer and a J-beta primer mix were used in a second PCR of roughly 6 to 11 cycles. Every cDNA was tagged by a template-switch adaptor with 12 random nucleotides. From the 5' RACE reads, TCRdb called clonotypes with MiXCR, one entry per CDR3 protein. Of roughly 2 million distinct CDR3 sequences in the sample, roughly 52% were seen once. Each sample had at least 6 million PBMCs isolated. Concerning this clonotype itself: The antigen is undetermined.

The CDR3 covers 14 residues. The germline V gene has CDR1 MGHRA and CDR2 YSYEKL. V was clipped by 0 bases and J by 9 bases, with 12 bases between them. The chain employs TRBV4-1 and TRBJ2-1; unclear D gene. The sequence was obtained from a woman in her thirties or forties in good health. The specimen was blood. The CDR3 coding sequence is TGCGCCAGCAGCCAAGAAGAACTCCGAGGTGAGCAGTTCTTC. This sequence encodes CASSQEELRGEQFF.